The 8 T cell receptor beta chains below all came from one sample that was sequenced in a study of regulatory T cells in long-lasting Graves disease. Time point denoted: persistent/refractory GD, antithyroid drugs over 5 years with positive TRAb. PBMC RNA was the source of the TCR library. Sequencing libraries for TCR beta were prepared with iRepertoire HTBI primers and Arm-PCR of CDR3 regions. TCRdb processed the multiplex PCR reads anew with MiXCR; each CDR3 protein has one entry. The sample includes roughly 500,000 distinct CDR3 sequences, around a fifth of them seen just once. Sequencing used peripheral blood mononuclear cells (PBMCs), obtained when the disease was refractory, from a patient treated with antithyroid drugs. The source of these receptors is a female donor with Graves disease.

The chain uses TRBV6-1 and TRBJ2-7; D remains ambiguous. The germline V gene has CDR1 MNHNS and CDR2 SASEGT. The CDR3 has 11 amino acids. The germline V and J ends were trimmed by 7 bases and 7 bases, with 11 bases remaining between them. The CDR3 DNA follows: TGTGCCAGCACCTCGGTGGGGGAGCAGTACTTC. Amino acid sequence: CASTSVGEQYF.

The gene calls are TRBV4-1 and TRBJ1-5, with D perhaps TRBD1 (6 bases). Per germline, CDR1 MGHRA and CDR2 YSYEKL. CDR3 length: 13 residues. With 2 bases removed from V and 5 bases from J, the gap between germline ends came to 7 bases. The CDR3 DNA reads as TGCGCCAGCAGCCAACGGACAGATCAGCCCCAGCATTTT. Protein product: CASSQRTDQPQHF.

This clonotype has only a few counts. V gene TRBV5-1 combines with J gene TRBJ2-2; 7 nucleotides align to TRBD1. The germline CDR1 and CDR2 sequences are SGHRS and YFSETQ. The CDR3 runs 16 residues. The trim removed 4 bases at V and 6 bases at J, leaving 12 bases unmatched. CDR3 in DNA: TGCGCCAGCAGCGCCCGACAGGGTGCCTCGTCCGGGGAGCTGTTTTTT. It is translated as CASSARQGASSGELFF.

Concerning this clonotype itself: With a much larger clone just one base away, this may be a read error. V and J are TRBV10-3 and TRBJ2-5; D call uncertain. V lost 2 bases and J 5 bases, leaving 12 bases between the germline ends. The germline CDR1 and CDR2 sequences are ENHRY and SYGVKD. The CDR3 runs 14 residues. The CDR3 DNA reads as TGTGCCATCAGTGAGGCGAGGATGCGGGAGACCCAGTACTTC. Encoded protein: CAISEARMRETQYF.

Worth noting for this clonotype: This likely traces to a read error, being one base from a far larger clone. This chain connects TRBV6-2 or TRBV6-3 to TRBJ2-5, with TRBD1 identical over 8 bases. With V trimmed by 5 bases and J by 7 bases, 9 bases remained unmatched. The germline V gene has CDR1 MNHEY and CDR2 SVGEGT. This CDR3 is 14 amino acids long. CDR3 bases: TGTGCCAGCAGTCGACAGGGGAGCGGAGGGACCCAGTACTTC. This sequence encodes CASSRQGSGGTQYF.

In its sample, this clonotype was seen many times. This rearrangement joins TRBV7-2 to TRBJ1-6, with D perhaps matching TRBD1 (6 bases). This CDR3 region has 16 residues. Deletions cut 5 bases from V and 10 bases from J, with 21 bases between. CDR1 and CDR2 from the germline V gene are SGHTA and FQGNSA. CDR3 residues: CASSPSDGGAGSPLHF. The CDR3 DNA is TGTGCCAGCAGCCCGAGCGACGGGGGCGCAGGGTCACCCCTCCACTTT.

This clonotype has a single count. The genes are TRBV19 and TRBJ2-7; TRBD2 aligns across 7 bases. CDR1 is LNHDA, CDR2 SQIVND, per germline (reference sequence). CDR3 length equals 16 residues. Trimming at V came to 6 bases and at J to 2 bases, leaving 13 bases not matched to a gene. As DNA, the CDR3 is TGTGCCAGTAGCCTGGTGGGGGGGGTCTCCACCTACGAGCAGTACTTC. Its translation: CASSLVGGVSTYEQYF.

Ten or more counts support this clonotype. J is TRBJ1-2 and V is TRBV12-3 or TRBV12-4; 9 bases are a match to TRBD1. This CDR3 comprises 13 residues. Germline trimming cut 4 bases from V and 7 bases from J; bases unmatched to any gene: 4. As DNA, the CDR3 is TGTGCCAGCAGTTACGGGACAGGGTTTGGCTACACCTTC. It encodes CASSYGTGFGYTF.